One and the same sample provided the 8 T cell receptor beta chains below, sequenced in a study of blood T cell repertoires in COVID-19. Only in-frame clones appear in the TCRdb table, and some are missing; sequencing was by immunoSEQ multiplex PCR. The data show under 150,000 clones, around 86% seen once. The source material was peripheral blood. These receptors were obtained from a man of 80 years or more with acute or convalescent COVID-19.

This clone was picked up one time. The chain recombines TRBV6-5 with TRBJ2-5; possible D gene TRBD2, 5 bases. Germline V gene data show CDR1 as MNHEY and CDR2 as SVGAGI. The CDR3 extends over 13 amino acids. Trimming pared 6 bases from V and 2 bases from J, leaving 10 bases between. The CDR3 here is CASREDRQETQYF. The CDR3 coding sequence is TGTGCCAGCAGGGAGGATCGGCAAGAGACCCAGTACTTC.

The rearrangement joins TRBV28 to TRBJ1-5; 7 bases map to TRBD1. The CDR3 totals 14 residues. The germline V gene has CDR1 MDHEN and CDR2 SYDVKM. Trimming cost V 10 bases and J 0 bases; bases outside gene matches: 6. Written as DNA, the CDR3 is TGTGCCACCGTGACAGGGAATAGCAATCAGCCCCAGCATTTT. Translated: CATVTGNSNQPQHF.

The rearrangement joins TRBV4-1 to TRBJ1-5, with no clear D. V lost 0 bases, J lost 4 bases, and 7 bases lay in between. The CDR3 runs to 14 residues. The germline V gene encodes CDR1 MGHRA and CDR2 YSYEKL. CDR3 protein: CASSQETGNQPQHF. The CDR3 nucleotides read TGCGCCAGCAGCCAAGAAACGGGGAATCAGCCCCAGCATTTT.

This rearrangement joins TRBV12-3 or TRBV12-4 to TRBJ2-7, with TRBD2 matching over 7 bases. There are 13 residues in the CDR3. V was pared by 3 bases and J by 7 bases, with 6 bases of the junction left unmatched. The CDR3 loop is CASSLGGPWEQYF. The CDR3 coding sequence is TGTGCCAGCAGTTTGGGAGGGCCTTGGGAGCAGTACTTC.

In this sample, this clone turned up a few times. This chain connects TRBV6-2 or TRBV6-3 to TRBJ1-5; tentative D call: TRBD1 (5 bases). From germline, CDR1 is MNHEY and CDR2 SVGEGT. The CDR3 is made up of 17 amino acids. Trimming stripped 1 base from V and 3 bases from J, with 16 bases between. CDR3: CASSYLWVQGVNQPQHF. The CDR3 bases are TGTGCCAGCAGTTACTTGTGGGTCCAGGGCGTCAATCAGCCCCAGCATTTT.

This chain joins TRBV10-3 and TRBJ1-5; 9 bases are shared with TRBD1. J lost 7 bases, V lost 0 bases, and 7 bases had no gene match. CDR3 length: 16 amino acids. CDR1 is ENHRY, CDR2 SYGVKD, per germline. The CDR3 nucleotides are TGTGCCATCAGTGAGTCGACCGACAGGGGGGTCCAGCCCCAGCATTTT. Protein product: CAISESTDRGVQPQHF.

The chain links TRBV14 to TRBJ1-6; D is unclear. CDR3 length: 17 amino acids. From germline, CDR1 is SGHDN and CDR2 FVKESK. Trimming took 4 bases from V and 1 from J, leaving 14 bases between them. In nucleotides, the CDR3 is TGTGCCAGCAGCCGGACTTTGGGCAGTTCCTATAATTCACCCCTCCACTTT. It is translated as CASSRTLGSSYNSPLHF.

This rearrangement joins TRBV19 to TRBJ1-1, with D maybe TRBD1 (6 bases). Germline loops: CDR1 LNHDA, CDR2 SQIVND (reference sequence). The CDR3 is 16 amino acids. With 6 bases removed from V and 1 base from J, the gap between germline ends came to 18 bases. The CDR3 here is CASRPRGLGGNTEAFF. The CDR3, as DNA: TGTGCCAGTAGACCTAGGGGGTTAGGGGGGAACACTGAAGCTTTCTTT.